The clone carrying this T cell receptor beta chain has a count of ten or more. Axillary draining lymph nodes of breast cancer patients supplied the node samples. Each CDR3 protein is one row after TCRdb ran MiXCR on the multiplex PCR reads. The profile covers 200,000 to 300,000 distinct CDR3 sequences, with about 30% appearing a single time and more than 1% taken by the ten largest. These data originate in a study of breast tumors, draining lymph nodes, adjacent tissues. V was shortened by 1 base and J by 0 bases, with 15 bases between the two germline ends. This CDR3 spans 18 amino acids. From germline, CDR1 is SGHNT and CDR2 YENEEA.

V and J are TRBV11-3 and TRBJ2-2; D is possibly TRBD1 (5 bases). The specimen sequenced was axillary lymph node tissue. This clonotype originated in a female donor with breast cancer. Some clones in this sample may be carry-over from other donors' samples. The CDR3 is CASSLVLTVTSNTGELFF. CDR3 DNA sequence: TGTGCCAGCAGCTTAGTCCTGACAGTCACCTCGAACACCGGGGAGCTGTTTTTT.